This TCR beta chain was identified during a study of blood T cell repertoires in COVID-19. Study information: Samples came from the United States, Italy and Spain, spanning acute and convalescent COVID-19. From T cells, B-cell-depleted T cells, or PBMCs came the material, which was cDNA or gDNA.

As processed by the authors: Estimated nucleated cell counts came from reference gene primer amplification. Sequencing was performed with immunoSEQ multiplex PCR; in TCRdb, only in-frame clones are kept and a portion is missing. V and J calls plus clone size are reproduced from that table; the DNA served to infer D and trimming. The sample lists some 120,000 clones; more than 70% were seen once. Germline loops: CDR1 SEHNR, CDR2 FQNEAQ (reference sequence). Trimming took off 5 bases at V and 6 bases at J, with 17 bases between the two ends. The CDR3 consists of 14 residues. This clonotype originated in a human donor in a cohort sampled during active COVID-19. V gene TRBV7-9 combines with J gene TRBJ2-7; possible D gene TRBD1, 5 bases. The specimen sequenced was peripheral blood. The CDR3 region has the DNA TGTGCCAGCAGCCCTACCTCGACAGCTTTCGAGCAGTACTTC. It is translated as CASSPTSTAFEQYF.